This T cell receptor beta chain was recorded in a study of T-cell reconstitution after alpha-beta-depleted transplantation in children. A library of TCRbeta sequences, prepared with unique molecular identifiers, was generated. A single record per CDR3 protein comes from TCRdb applying MiXCR to the PCR reads. This table has approximately 520,000 distinct CDR3 sequences, 30% to 35% appearing once. V was pared by 1 base and J by 4 bases, with 16 bases between. Germline CDR1 is SEHNR and CDR2 is FQNEAQ (reference sequence). This CDR3 is 16 amino acids long. The specimen was PBMCs from the stem cell graft donor, collected from the stem cell graft. This rearrangement joins TRBV7-9 to TRBJ2-5; the D gene is possibly TRBD2 (6 bases). This TCR was sampled from a human donor who donated a stem cell graft to a child with aplastic anemia. CDR3 region: CASSLVLSGGLETQYF. CDR3 in DNA: TGTGCCAGCAGCTTAGTCCTGAGTGGAGGGCTAGAGACCCAGTACTTC. Variable domain in full (rest from reference TRBV7-9 and TRBJ2-5): DTGVSQNPRHKITKRGQNVTFRCDPISEHNRLYWYRQTLGQGPEFLTYFQNEAQLEKSRLLSDRFSAERPKGSFSTLEIQRTEQGDSAMYLCASSLVLSGGLETQYFGPGTRLLVL.